The 29 T cell receptor beta chains presented below share a single source sample, sequenced in a study of control samples from healthy donors and cancer patients. TCRdb's table, derived via immunoSEQ multiplex PCR, lists solely in-frame clones and lacks some. There are roughly 100,000 clones in the sample; about 80% occur only once, and less than 15% lies in the top ten. Sequenced sample: blood. These receptors originate from a woman aged 50 to 60 in good health.

The chain combines TRBV9 with TRBJ2-7; D possibly corresponds to TRBD2 (6 bases). This CDR3 comprises 13 residues. Trimming cost V 4 bases and J 6 bases, with 14 bases left between them. Per germline, CDR1 SGDLS and CDR2 YYNGEE. CDR3 DNA sequence: TGTGCCAGCAGCCCCGGGGGAAAAGGCGAGCAGTACTTC. Translation gives CASSPGGKGEQYF.

This sequence joins TRBV11-2 and TRBJ1-2; tentative D call: TRBD1 (5 bases). CDR1 SGHAT and CDR2 FQNNGV come from the germline V gene. Trimming pared 0 bases from V and 8 bases from J, leaving 13 bases between. There are 14 residues in the CDR3. CDR3: CASSLDRVHKGYTF. The DNA of the CDR3 is TGTGCCAGCAGCTTAGACAGGGTCCATAAGGGCTACACCTTC.

The chain joins TRBV28 to TRBJ1-1; D possibly corresponds to TRBD1 (6 bases). The CDR3 is made up of 13 amino acids. Per the germline V gene, CDR1 is MDHEN and CDR2 is SYDVKM. Trimming shortened V by 5 bases and J by 4 bases, and 11 bases separated the two germline ends. The CDR3 coding sequence is TGTGCCAGCAGTACAGGGCCGCGCACTGAAGCTTTCTTT. Translated, it gives CASSTGPRTEAFF. Variable domain in full (rest from reference TRBV28 and TRBJ1-1): DVKVTQSSRYLVKRTGEKVFLECVQDMDHENMFWYRQDPGLGLRLIYFSYDVKMKEKGDIPEGYSVSREKKERFSLILESASTNQTSMYLCASSTGPRTEAFFGQGTRLTVV.

The chain has TRBV7-2 and TRBJ2-5, with D perhaps being TRBD1 or TRBD2 (5 bases each). V dropped 5 bases and J dropped 2 bases, with 9 bases sitting between them. There are 13 residues in the CDR3. Germline CDR1 SGHTA, CDR2 FQGNSA. The CDR3 coding sequence is TGTGCCAGCAGCGGGGGTTGGCAAGAGACCCAGTACTTC. Its translation: CASSGGWQETQYF.

In its sample, this clone was seen once. V gene TRBV18 combines with J gene TRBJ2-7; a possible D gene is TRBD1 (6 bases). The CDR3 extends over 16 amino acids. CDR1 KGHSH and CDR2 LQKENI come from the germline V gene. The V gene lost 3 bases and the J gene lost 2 bases, with 17 bases spanning the gap. CDR3 sequence reads: CASSPRSEGVTYEQYF. CDR3 nucleotide sequence: TGTGCCAGCTCACCCCGGAGTGAGGGGGTCACCTACGAGCAGTACTTC.

CDR3 in DNA: TGTGCCAGTAGGACGACAGGGGGAGGTGAGCAGTTCTTC. Amino acids: CASRTTGGGEQFF. The rearrangement joins TRBV19 to TRBJ2-1, with 9 nucleotides matching TRBD1. The germline V gene encodes CDR1 LNHDA and CDR2 SQIVND (reference sequence). V gave up 6 bases and J gave up 9 bases; unmatched junction bases: 6. The CDR3 length is 13 residues.

This clone was detected once. V is TRBV24-1 and J is TRBJ2-1; D may be TRBD1 or TRBD2 (5 bases each). The V gene lost 4 bases and the J gene lost 5 bases, with 17 bases spanning the gap. Germline V gives CDR1 KGHDR, CDR2 SFDVKD. This CDR3 has 16 residues. CDR3 amino acids: CATSDFRDGWNNEQFF. The CDR3 DNA follows: TGTGCCACCAGTGACTTTCGGGACGGGTGGAACAATGAGCAGTTCTTC.

This clone was seen more than once but under ten times. The J gene is TRBJ1-2, the V gene TRBV4-2; no definite D call. Trimming shortened V by 3 bases and J by 6 bases, and 5 bases separated the two germline ends. The CDR3 length is 11 residues. Germline V gives CDR1 LGHNA, CDR2 YNFKEQ. CDR3 residues: CASSHKNGYTF. The DNA of the CDR3 is TGTGCCAGCAGCCACAAAAATGGCTACACCTTC.

The V gene is TRBV19, the J gene TRBJ1-3; possibly TRBD1 for D (5 bases). The CDR3 spans 16 residues. The germline V and J ends were trimmed by 7 bases and 3 bases, with 19 bases remaining between them. Germline lookup yields CDR1 LNHDA and CDR2 SQIVND (reference sequence). CDR3 nucleotide sequence: TGTGCCAGTACGAAGACAGTAGCTTTGGGTGGAAACACCATATATTTT. Translation gives CASTKTVALGGNTIYF.

The chain combines TRBV14 with TRBJ1-1, with no clear D. Germline lookup yields CDR1 SGHDN and CDR2 FVKESK. V was clipped by 0 bases and J by 4 bases, with 9 bases between them. The CDR3 runs to 14 residues. Written as DNA, the CDR3 is TGTGCCAGCAGCCAAGATTTGCGGGGCACTGAAGCTTTCTTT. Its translation: CASSQDLRGTEAFF.

This chain connects TRBV27 to TRBJ1-2; no reliable D call. CDR1 is MNHEY and CDR2 is SMNVEV in the germline V gene (reference sequence). V lost 0 bases to trimming and J lost 0 bases, with 11 bases between them. The CDR3 is made up of 16 amino acids. The CDR3 protein is CASSLSHVRANYGYTF. CDR3 DNA: TGTGCCAGCAGTTTATCGCACGTGAGAGCTAACTATGGCTACACCTTC.

This clone was observed a single time. The chain recombines TRBV6-1 with TRBJ1-2, with 10 bases that match TRBD1. The length of the CDR3 is 14 residues. The germline V gene encodes CDR1 MNHNS and CDR2 SASEGT. The V segment lost 1 base and the J segment 4 bases; nucleotides outside the gene matches: 0. The CDR3 bases are TGTGCCAGCAGTGAAGGGGACAGGGGCTATGGCTACACCTTC. Its protein product is CASSEGDRGYGYTF.

The CDR3 loop is CASSFSSGTPNEQFF. The DNA for the CDR3 is TGCGCCAGCAGCTTTTCTAGCGGGACCCCCAATGAGCAGTTCTTC. The V call is TRBV5-1, the J call TRBJ2-1; 9 bases are shared with TRBD2. CDR1 and CDR2 from the germline V gene are SGHRS and YFSETQ. CDR3 length: 15 residues. Trimming took 2 bases from V and 6 from J; bases not matched to a gene: 6.

This clone was recorded once. V is TRBV24-1 and J is TRBJ2-3; 12 bases match TRBD2. CDR1 and CDR2 from the germline V gene are KGHDR and SFDVKD. This CDR3 has 21 amino acids. J was trimmed by 1 base and V by 4 bases; bases with no gene match: 17. The CDR3 is CATSDTAILAGGGLGTDTQYF. The CDR3 nucleotides are TGTGCCACCAGTGACACCGCCATACTAGCGGGGGGTGGTTTGGGCACAGATACGCAGTATTTT.

The chain combines TRBV12-5 with TRBJ2-1, with 9 bases fitting TRBD1. Germline values: CDR1 LGHNT, CDR2 FRNRAP. V lost 2 bases to trimming and J lost 7 bases; unmatched junction nucleotides: 6. The CDR3 totals 15 residues. CDR3 sequence reads: CASGLTGTGWNEQFF. CDR3 nucleotide sequence: TGTGCTAGTGGTTTGACCGGGACAGGGTGGAATGAGCAGTTCTTC. The full variable domain, rest sourced from reference TRBV12-5 and TRBJ2-1, is DARVTQTPRHKVTEMGQEVTMRCQPILGHNTVFWYRQTMMQGLELLAYFRNRAPLDDSGMPKDRFSAEMPDATLATLKIQPSEPRDSAVYFCASGLTGTGWNEQFFGPGTRLTVL.

V gene TRBV5-1 combines with J gene TRBJ1-2; D remains ambiguous. The CDR3 covers 14 residues. V dropped 0 bases and J dropped 4 bases, with 10 bases sitting between them. Germline CDR1 is SGHRS and CDR2 is YFSETQ. The CDR3 loop is CASSLVQDSYGYTF. DNA of the CDR3: TGCGCCAGCAGCTTGGTTCAGGACTCCTATGGCTACACCTTC.

This clone was seen only a few times. This sequence joins TRBV9 and TRBJ1-5; no reliable D call. The V end lost 0 bases, the J end lost 6 bases, and 7 bases lay between the germline ends. The CDR3 length is 13 residues. Germline assignment: CDR1 SGDLS and CDR2 YYNGEE. The CDR3 spells CASSVDGFQPQHF. CDR3 nucleotides: TGTGCCAGCAGCGTAGATGGGTTTCAGCCCCAGCATTTT.

V usage is TRBV28 and J usage is TRBJ1-5, with D uncertain. With 11 bases removed from V and 3 bases from J, the gap between germline ends came to 11 bases. Germline CDR1 reads MDHEN; CDR2 reads SYDVKM. The CDR3 consists of 12 residues. The CDR3 spells CAYSGFNQPQHF. The CDR3 DNA reads as TGTGCCTATTCGGGTTTCAATCAGCCCCAGCATTTT.

The chain joins TRBV6-5 to TRBJ2-1; possible D gene TRBD1, 5 bases. The CDR3 contains 13 residues. CDR1 is MNHEY, CDR2 SVGAGI, per germline. Trimming pared 7 bases from V and 0 bases from J, leaving 7 bases between. CDR3 residues: CASTDTSYNEQFF. CDR3 DNA: TGTGCCAGCACGGACACCTCCTACAATGAGCAGTTCTTC.

The V call is TRBV6-2 or TRBV6-3, the J call TRBJ2-1, with D perhaps matching TRBD2 (6 bases). Germline assignment: CDR1 MNHEY and CDR2 SVGEGT. Between the trimmed V and J ends, which lost 5 bases and 5 bases, there was a span of 16 bases. This CDR3 is built from 15 residues. The CDR3 DNA sequence: TGTGCCAGCAGTCCCCCGAGGGAGGTCGACAATGAGCAGTTCTTC. Protein sequence: CASSPPREVDNEQFF.

The sample holds one count of this clone. The rearrangement links TRBV18 to TRBJ2-1; 7 nucleotides align to TRBD2. The J segment lost 1 base and the V segment lost 0 bases, leaving 3 bases of the junction unmatched. Looked up from germline, CDR1 is KGHSH and CDR2 is LQKENI. The CDR3 has 16 amino acids. The CDR3 is CASSPPGGISYNEQFF. In DNA, the CDR3 is TGTGCCAGCTCACCACCGGGAGGGATTTCCTACAATGAGCAGTTCTTC.

This sequence joins TRBV12-3 or TRBV12-4 and TRBJ2-1, with a weak D call TRBD2 (6 bases). This CDR3 has 12 amino acids. V lost 3 bases, J lost 9 bases, and 9 bases lay in between. CDR3 residues: CASSLGLIEQFF. The CDR3 DNA reads TGTGCCAGCAGTTTGGGACTTATTGAGCAGTTCTTC.

This chain uses TRBV25-1 with TRBJ2-5; 9 bases are a match to TRBD2. Losses at the gene ends were 4 bases for V and 5 bases for J; bases not matched to a gene: 14. The CDR3 runs to 17 residues. Germline assignment: CDR1 MGHDK and CDR2 SYGVNS. The CDR3, as DNA: TGTGCCAGCAGTGCGGTGACCCCGGGACTAGCTTATGAGACCCAGTACTTC. Translated, it gives CASSAVTPGLAYETQYF.

This clone was seen just once. This rearrangement joins TRBV19 to TRBJ2-1; 10 nucleotides line up with TRBD1. V lost 6 bases and J lost 8; bases outside the gene matches: 7. Germline CDR1 and CDR2: LNHDA and SQIVND (reference sequence). The CDR3 spans 14 residues. The chain's CDR3 is CASRPGTGDYEQFF. DNA of the CDR3: TGTGCCAGTAGGCCCGGGACAGGGGACTATGAGCAGTTCTTC.

J is TRBJ1-6 and V is TRBV9, with 7 positions matching TRBD1. Germline CDR1 SGDLS, CDR2 YYNGEE. The J segment lost 12 bases and the V segment lost 0 bases, leaving 6 bases of the junction unmatched. The length of the CDR3 is 14 residues. The CDR3 loop reads CASSVGGGRGPLHF. For the CDR3, the DNA is TGTGCCAGCAGCGTAGGAGGGGGCCGCGGACCCCTCCACTTT.

V and J are TRBV2 and TRBJ1-2; 8 bases match TRBD1. CDR1 is SNHLY and CDR2 is FYNNEI in the germline V gene. V lost 5 bases to trimming and J lost 1 base; unmatched junction nucleotides: 3. This CDR3 comprises 14 residues. The CDR3 reads CASSSTGGNYGYTF. The CDR3 nucleotides are TGTGCCAGCAGTAGTACAGGGGGTAACTATGGCTACACCTTC.

This clone appeared a single time. This rearrangement joins TRBV30 to TRBJ1-5; D uncertain. The CDR3 is made up of 13 amino acids. V was trimmed by 2 bases and J by 4 bases, leaving 9 bases between them. Germline CDR1 reads GTSNPN; CDR2 reads SVGIG (reference sequence). This CDR3 is CAWSPHRNQPQHF. The CDR3 region has the DNA TGTGCCTGGAGTCCCCACCGAAATCAGCCCCAGCATTTT.

This chain connects TRBV5-5 to TRBJ2-2, with D hard to call. CDR1 SGHKS and CDR2 YYEKEE come from the germline V gene (reference sequence). The CDR3 is 13 amino acids. V was clipped by 0 bases and J by 7 bases, with 7 bases between them. This CDR3 is CASSLDAFGELFF. The CDR3 DNA reads TGTGCCAGCAGCTTGGACGCGTTCGGGGAGCTGTTTTTT.

This clone occurred once. The chain carries TRBV5-1 and TRBJ2-5; TRBD1 is a possible D gene (6 bases). The CDR3 loop spans 15 amino acids. Germline-derived CDR1 and CDR2 are SGHRS and YFSETQ. V lost 4 bases, J lost 5 bases, and 18 bases lay in between. The CDR3 DNA follows: TGCGCCAGCAGCCCGATGACAGGTACCGGGGAGACCCAGTACTTC. It encodes CASSPMTGTGETQYF.